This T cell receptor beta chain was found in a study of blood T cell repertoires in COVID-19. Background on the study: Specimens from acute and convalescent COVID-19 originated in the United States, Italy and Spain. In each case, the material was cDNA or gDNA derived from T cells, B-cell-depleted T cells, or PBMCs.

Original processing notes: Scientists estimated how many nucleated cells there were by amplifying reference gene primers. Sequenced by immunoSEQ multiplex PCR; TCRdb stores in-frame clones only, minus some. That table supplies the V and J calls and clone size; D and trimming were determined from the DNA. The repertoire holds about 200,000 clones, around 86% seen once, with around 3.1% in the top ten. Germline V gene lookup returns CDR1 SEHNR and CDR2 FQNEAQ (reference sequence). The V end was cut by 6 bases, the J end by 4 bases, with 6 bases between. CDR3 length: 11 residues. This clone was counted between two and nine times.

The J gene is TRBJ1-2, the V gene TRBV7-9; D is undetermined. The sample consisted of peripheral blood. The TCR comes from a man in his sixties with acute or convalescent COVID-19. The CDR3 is CASSHSYGYTF. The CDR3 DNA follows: TGTGCCAGCAGTCACAGCTATGGCTACACCTTC.